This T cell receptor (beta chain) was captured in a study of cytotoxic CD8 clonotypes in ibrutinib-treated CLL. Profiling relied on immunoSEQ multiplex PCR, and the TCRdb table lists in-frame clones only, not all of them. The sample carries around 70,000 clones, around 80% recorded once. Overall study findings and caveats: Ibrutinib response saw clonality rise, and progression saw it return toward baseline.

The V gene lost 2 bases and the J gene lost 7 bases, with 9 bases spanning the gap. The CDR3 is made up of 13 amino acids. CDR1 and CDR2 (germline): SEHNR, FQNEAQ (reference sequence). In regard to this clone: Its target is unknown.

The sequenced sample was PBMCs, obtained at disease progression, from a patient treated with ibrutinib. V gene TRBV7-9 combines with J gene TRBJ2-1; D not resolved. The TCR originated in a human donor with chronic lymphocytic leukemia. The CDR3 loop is CASSLSQPNEQFF. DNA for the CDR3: TGTGCCAGCAGCTTAAGTCAGCCGAATGAGCAGTTCTTC.